This T cell receptor (beta chain) was captured by sequencing in a study of blood T cell repertoires in COVID-19. For the study at large: The United States, Italy and Spain were the sources of the acute and convalescent COVID-19 samples.

Assay used: immunoSEQ multiplex PCR; TCRdb lists only in-frame clones, some missing. The sample records more than 110,000 clones, about four fifths being singletons. The receptor comes from a woman aged 60-70 years with acute or convalescent COVID-19. Specimen: peripheral blood.

The CDR3 nucleotides read TGTGCCAGCAGCTTTGGCCGTGCGACGGGAGAGTACGAGCAGTACTTC. Translation gives CASSFGRATGEYEQYF. The chain has TRBV11-2 and TRBJ2-7, with D possibly being TRBD2 (6 bases). The CDR3 length is 16 residues. Per the germline V gene, CDR1 is SGHAT and CDR2 is FQNNGV. Trimming shortened V by 3 bases and J by 4 bases, and 19 bases separated the two germline ends. Combining the CDR3 with reference TRBV11-2 and TRBJ2-7 gives the whole variable domain EAGVAQSPRYKIIEKRQSVAFWCNPISGHATLYWYQQILGQGPKLLIQFQNNGVVDDSQLPKDRFSAERLKGVDSTLKIQPAKLEDSAVYLCASSFGRATGEYEQYFGPGTRLTVT.